This T cell receptor (beta chain) is drawn from a study of cytomegalovirus exposure and HLA in healthy donors (dated by TCRdb to 2016 to 2017). Background on the whole study: In an earlier analysis of 587 of the donors, approximately 300 Gb of sequence data and 90 million to 120 million unique TCR beta sequences from 150 million to 200 million T cells were reported. Of the approximately 370 genotyped donors, roughly 76% were placed in the genetic ancestry cluster associated with self-reported Caucasian donors. The study combined high-throughput TCR immunosequencing, statistical association of individual TCRs with disease status, and machine learning to predict cytomegalovirus infection status. About 280 gigabases of sequencing data and roughly 80 million unique TCR sequences made up an early release that covered several hundred HLA-typed donors. The later analysis used no new phenotypic data to find candidate immune exposures, relying instead on TCR beta sequences and their occurrence across donors. A separate validation cohort of 100 to 150 different subjects was used in addition to the approximately 700-subject first cohort. Roughly five DR-DQ haplotypes were treated as single units for association and clustering because of strong linkage in the cohort. Using immunosequencing, the study profiled T cell repertoires from around 670 subjects and related those repertoires to cytomegalovirus serostatus. In a later genetic analysis, genome-wide SNP genotypes for about 55% of the roughly 670 donors were used, and that subset was treated as a discovery cohort. On average, over 200,000 unique TCR beta nucleotide sequences were sequenced per donor among some 420 genotyped donors of the cohort, with roughly 18% of those sequences being non-productive. Every discovery cohort repertoire had been produced on one sequencing platform. The aim of the study was to test whether cataloging public T cell receptors could identify signatures of past pathogen exposure. In a later analysis, previously published TCR beta repertoires from 600 to 850 donors were re-analyzed and high-resolution HLA genotyping was added so that TCR occurrence patterns could be studied. HLA typing covered class I and class II loci at four-digit resolution. The number of typed donors differed by locus: about 620-630 for A, B, C, DRB1 and DQB1; 522 for DQA1; 606 for DPA1; and 400 to 480 for DPB1. Donor age, sex, ethnicity and CMV serostatus were compiled alongside the repertoire data. To decide whether each TCR beta V gene segment behaved as functional or pseudogenic, an earlier analysis of some 600 of the donors relied on high-throughput TCR beta sequencing. What the study reported, not specific to this receptor: Most TCR sequences were observed very rarely across donors, whereas some public TCRs were present in many individuals. Only TCR beta chains were sequenced in this cohort, and the absence of alpha or paired-chain data limited detectable features. A later analysis reported that several top co-occurrence clusters appeared linked to parvovirus B19, influenza, CMV and Epstein-Barr virus. In a later analysis, HLA-associated TCR beta chains were found to be more clonally expanded and to have lower generation probabilities than equally common non-associated chains. Immune exposure information for the cohort was limited to CMV serostatus. It was suggested by the authors that the approach could potentially be generalized to other disease states and immunological phenotypes. In the study, some 180 TCR beta chains were listed as associated with cytomegalovirus. At a false discovery rate of 0.05, a later analysis linked 16,951 TCR beta sequences to specific HLA alleles. A later genetic analysis reported fewer N-insertions in productive TCRs among donors in an Asian-associated ancestry cluster than the 666-donor mean. Sequencing depth was assumed to be roughly uniform across donors in the presence/absence analyses, though that assumption may not hold. A further reported finding was that TCR beta sequences accurately predicted the HLA-A and HLA-B alleles for most subjects in the first cohort. Because HLA typing was missing for some donors at each locus, association tests included only the typed subset. The classifier was reported to diagnose cytomegalovirus status with high specificity and sensitivity in both the original and validation cohorts. When HLA alleles, especially DR and DQ, strongly co-occurred, attributing TCR associations to individual alleles was difficult. In a later analysis, the rate of TCR association differed among HLA loci, with DRB1 alleles having the most associated TCRs and HLA-C alleles having the fewest. In a later analysis, most CMV-associated TCR beta chains were found to appear HLA-restricted, with HLA associations seemingly driven largely by CMV exposure. Linkage disequilibrium might explain the correlated functional status among segregating V segments, but an unknown experimental factor could not be excluded. The sequencing pipeline was judged likely to have produced a cluster of highly shared sequence variants as a technical artifact. In an earlier analysis of fewer than 700 of the donors, most TCR beta V segments appeared in productive rearrangements about 90% or about 30% of the time, broadly matching IMGT annotations. Because counts were too low, seventeen rarely observed V segments, including chromosome 9 orphons, were left out of the earlier analysis of roughly 600 of the donors. In a later genetic analysis, a missense DCLRE1C variant was associated with V-gene and J-gene trimming of TCR beta chains, and the association was replicated in an independent cohort. A few of the identified cytomegalovirus-associated TCR beta chains were confirmed in vitro to be specific for cytomegalovirus antigens. Because the 87-base-pair reads could not distinguish some IMGT-functional V segments, including TRBV6-2 and TRBV6-3, those segments were excluded.

The germline V gene encodes CDR1 LGHNA and CDR2 YSLEER. V is pruned by 0 bases and J by 0 bases, leaving 2 bases of the junction without a gene match. The CDR3 runs 17 amino acids, cysteine and phenylalanine included. Only the CDR3 portion is preserved as DNA: 51 bases, with reading frame beginning at the first base. The cohort was made up of 666 healthy bone marrow donors. At the time of sampling, all cohort members were nominally healthy, though unrecorded immune exposures were likely present. The donor tested CMV seronegative and was one of the 352 seronegative cohort members. Every donor gave a peripheral blood sample, and the peripheral blood mononuclear cells from that sample were used for TCR beta sequencing. The Qiagen DNeasy Blood Extraction Kit was used to extract genomic DNA from the blood cell samples. A note on this clone: Which antigen it targets is not known. No per-base quality is available; no much larger clone lies one base away.

The method was the immunoSEQ multiplex PCR assay. A mixture of 60 forward primers for TCR Vbeta segments and 13 reverse primers for TCR Jbeta segments was used in the multiplex PCR. Amplification of the CDR3 region of rearranged TCR beta genes was performed with a multiplex PCR assay on genomic DNA. The amplified TCR beta libraries were sequenced on the Illumina HiSeq System as 87-base-pair reads. The authors' analysis ran thus. In a later analysis, roughly 80 million unique TCR beta chains were counted across the 650 to 750 repertoires, and roughly 11 million of these chains were shared by at least two donors. Raw reads were error-corrected and collapsed into unique sequences by a nearest-neighbor algorithm in which closely related sequences were merged to remove PCR and sequencing errors. Alignment of CDR3 sequences to IMGT reference sequences was used to assign V, D and J gene segments. For a sequence to be retained, a match of at least six nucleotides was required to both a V gene segment and a J gene segment. Rearrangements were called productive when the CDR3 lacked stop codons and stayed in frame with V and J; all others were non-productive. CDR3 was defined according to IMGT convention as the region running from the second conserved V-encoded cysteine to the conserved J-encoded phenylalanine. The earlier analysis of 550 to 650 of the donors excluded any sequence lacking an unambiguous match to a single V gene segment. An earlier analysis of 500 to 700 of the donors classified V segments as functional when productive rearrangements were above 56.7% and as segregating when the standard deviation between donors was above 5%. A statistical classification framework was built for diagnosing cytomegalovirus status from the catalog of TCR beta chain sequences. A later analysis assigned V and J genes by comparing TCR nucleotide sequences with IMGT/GENE-DB human TR gene sequences. Using the TCRdist pipeline, a later analysis assigned CDR3 sequences along with most-parsimonious VDJ recombination scenarios. A later analysis defined each TCR beta chain by its CDR3 amino acid sequence plus V-gene family, and excluded reads lacking a unique V-gene family. As a way to deal with suspected cross-contamination and a sequencing artifact, a later analysis dropped hundreds of nucleotide sequences that were highly shared and had low generation probability. For each public chain, a later analysis derived a clonal expansion index from normalized ranks of inferred template counts within each repertoire. In a later analysis, generation probabilities were computed using a VDJ recombination model fitted to out-of-frame rearrangements, and the results were checked against IGoR. In a later analysis, hypergeometric tests were used to score TCR-TCR, TCR-HLA and TCR-CMV co-occurrence, with a repertoire-size bias correction applied to TCR pairs. A later analysis estimated false discovery rates by permuting HLA or CMV assignments 20 times. A later analysis grouped co-occurring TCRs with DBSCAN, adding TCRdist sequence similarity when clustering within HLA-allele-positive subsets. Repertoires with fewer than 30,000 or more than 120,000 public chains, plus five repertoires with anomalous nucleotide sharing, were excluded from co-occurrence clustering. The source is immuneACCESS, and TCRdb retained only in-frame sequences with V and J called. Part of the clones is not carried over; for the studies checked, unresolved V genes explain less than half of this, and the remainder is unexplained. The V and J calls and clone size are taken from that table; D and trimming were inferred from the DNA. This sample gives 95,000 to 100,000 clones in total; around 77% of them show up just once. Less than 10% of the sample goes to the ten largest clones.

This TCR came from a female donor in good health and CMV-seronegative. The chain employs TRBV4-3 and TRBJ2-1; 10 bases in the middle match TRBD2. Sequencing input: PBMCs. The sequenced DNA: TGCGCCAGCAGCCAAGAGCCTAGCGGGAGCTCCTACAATGAGCAGTTCTTC. The encoded protein is CASSQEPSGSSYNEQFF.